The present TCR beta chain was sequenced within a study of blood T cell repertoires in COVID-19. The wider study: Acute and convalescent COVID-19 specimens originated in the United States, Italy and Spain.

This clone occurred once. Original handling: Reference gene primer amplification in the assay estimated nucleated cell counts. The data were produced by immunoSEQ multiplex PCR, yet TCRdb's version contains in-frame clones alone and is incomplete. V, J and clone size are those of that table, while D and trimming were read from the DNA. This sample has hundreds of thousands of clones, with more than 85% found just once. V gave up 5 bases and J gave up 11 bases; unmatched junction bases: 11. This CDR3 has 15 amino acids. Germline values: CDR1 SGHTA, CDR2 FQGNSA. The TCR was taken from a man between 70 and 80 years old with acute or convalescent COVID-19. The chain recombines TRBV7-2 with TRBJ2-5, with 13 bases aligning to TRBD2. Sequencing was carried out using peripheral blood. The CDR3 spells CASSPGRTSGGRQYF. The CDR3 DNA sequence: TGTGCCAGCAGCCCGGGCCGGACTAGCGGGGGCCGACAGTACTTC.